The 29 T cell receptor beta chains below come from one sample, sequenced in a study of read filtering for tumor transcriptome and immune sequencing. From approximately 430 ng of RNA, a library with molecular barcoded alpha/delta and beta/gamma adaptors was made. Each CDR3 protein gets one entry after TCRdb re-called the reads with MiXCR. The sample shows about 35,000 distinct CDR3 sequences, around 15% of them seen only once. The sequenced sample was a population of CD138-negative cells sorted from bone marrow. The receptor set was obtained from a donor aged 40 or over with multiple myeloma.

In regard to this clonotype: At one boundary the junction diverges from the germline segment, which might be a read error. The rearrangement uses TRBV7-8 and TRBJ2-2, with D tentatively TRBD2 (5 bases). The germline V gene encodes CDR1 SGHVS and CDR2 FQNEAQ. The CDR3 runs 13 residues. In nucleotides, the CDR3 is TGTGCCAGCAGCTTGGGTCCAACCGGGGAGCTGTCTTTT. This gives the protein CASSLGPTGELSF. Supplemented by reference TRBV7-8 and TRBJ2-2, the full variable domain reads GAGVSQSPRYKVAKRGQDVALRCDPISGHVSLFWYQQALGQGPEFLTYFQNEAQLDKSGLPSDRFFAERPEGSVSTLKIQRTQQEDSAVYLCASSLGPTGELSFGEGSRLTVL.

This clonotype was detected ten times or more. V and J are TRBV5-8 and TRBJ2-7, with 13 bases matching TRBD2. The CDR3 is 17 residues long. Germline loops: CDR1 SGHTS, CDR2 YDEGEE. V gave up 1 base and J gave up 4 bases; unmatched junction bases: 8. The DNA of the CDR3 is TGTGCCAGCAGCTTGAATTGGGGACTAGCGGGGCGTTACGAGCAGTACTTC. Its translation is CASSLNWGLAGRYEQYF.

This clonotype was found many times. This chain joins TRBV5-1 and TRBJ2-7; D not resolved. Germline V gene lookup returns CDR1 SGHRS and CDR2 YFSETQ. V was pared by 0 bases and J by 2 bases, with 3 bases between. The CDR3 runs to 12 residues. The CDR3 DNA follows: TGCGCCAGCAGCTTGGCCCCCTACGAGCAGTACTTC. This gives the protein CASSLAPYEQYF.

The table lists this clonotype with a few counts. A junction end diverges from the germline sequence, so it may reflect a read error. The chain combines TRBV7-6 with TRBJ2-2; 12 bases match TRBD2. Germline assignment: CDR1 SGHVS and CDR2 FNYEAQ. The CDR3 spans 17 residues. The CDR3 region is CAGSSTSGRQNTGELFF. CDR3 in DNA: TGTGCCGGCAGCTCGACTAGCGGGAGACAGAACACCGGGGAGCTGTTTTTT.

Comment on this clonotype: Germline and junction disagree at one end, which may indicate a read error. The chain links TRBV6-5 to TRBJ2-7; no clear D. Germline CDR1 and CDR2: MNHEY and SVGAGI. The CDR3 runs 15 residues. DNA for the CDR3: TGCGCCAGCAGTTCCAGACGACACAGCTCCTACGAGCAGTACTTC. Protein sequence: CASSSRRHSSYEQYF.

This clonotype showed up many times. V usage is TRBV27 and J usage is TRBJ1-1, with TRBD1 identical over 7 bases. V lost 0 bases, J lost 7 bases, and 11 bases stayed unmatched. The CDR3 runs 16 residues. Germline loops: CDR1 MNHEY, CDR2 SMNVEV (reference sequence). CDR3 sequence: CASSLSGPGQIHEAFF. CDR3 coding DNA: TGTGCCAGCAGTTTATCCGGACCGGGACAGATTCATGAAGCTTTCTTT.

This clonotype has a count of ten or more. The gene calls are TRBV28 and TRBJ2-1, with 12 bases lining up with TRBD2. The V gene's germline CDR1 is MDHEN and CDR2 SYDVKM. The ends lost 7 bases at V and 8 bases at J; junction bases unmatched: 9. The CDR3 length is 15 residues. The CDR3 reads CASTVPGLAGYEQFF. In DNA, the CDR3 is TGTGCCAGCACGGTCCCGGGACTAGCGGGCTATGAGCAGTTCTTC.

In its sample, this clonotype was seen a few times. Being one base from a much bigger clone, this may be a read error. The V gene is TRBV12-3 or TRBV12-4, the J gene TRBJ2-4; weak D call: TRBD1 (5 bases). The CDR3 totals 17 residues. V was trimmed by 6 bases and J by 1 base, leaving 19 bases between them. CDR3 DNA: TGTGCCAGCAGCTATACGCTTGCAGGGATGGCCAAAAACATTCAGTACTTC. Protein sequence: CASSYTLAGMAKNIQYF.

The V and J genes are TRBV20-1 and TRBJ2-7; D uncertain. CDR3 length: 13 amino acids. Trimming shortened V by 3 bases and J by 5 bases, and 14 bases separated the two germline ends. Looked up from germline, CDR1 is DFQATT and CDR2 is SNEGSKA (reference sequence). The CDR3 nucleotides are TGCAGTGCTAGTACTACTCGGATCGACGAGCAGTACTTC. Translated, it gives CSASTTRIDEQYF.

In this sample, this clonotype turned up many times. J is TRBJ2-3 and V is TRBV6-5; 9 bases map to TRBD2. Per the germline V gene, CDR1 is MNHEY and CDR2 is SVGAGI. The CDR3 is 18 amino acids. Losses at the gene ends were 2 bases for V and 0 bases for J; bases not matched to a gene: 9. Here the CDR3 DNA reads TGTGCCAGCAGTTACCGAGGTAGCGGGGGTAGTAGCACAGATACGCAGTATTTT. Residues: CASSYRGSGGSSTDTQYF.

The chain has TRBV5-1 and TRBJ2-3; D is unclear. CDR3 size: 14 residues. CDR1 SGHRS and CDR2 YFSETQ come from the germline V gene. The V gene lost 0 bases and the J gene lost 4 bases, with 9 bases spanning the gap. The CDR3 is CASSLVSRADTQYF. For the CDR3, the DNA is TGCGCCAGCAGCTTGGTTTCAAGGGCAGATACGCAGTATTTT.

This clonotype has ten or more counts. This chain joins TRBV6-5 and TRBJ1-2; D not certain. Trimming removed 0 bases from V and 4 bases from J, with 9 bases in between. Germline CDR1 reads MNHEY; CDR2 reads SVGAGI. This CDR3 contains 14 residues. CDR3 nucleotides: TGTGCCAGCAGTTACTCGATGGGGTTCTATGGCTACACCTTC. Translated, it gives CASSYSMGFYGYTF.

The sample holds a few counts of this clonotype. Its ends do not fully match the called genes, so a read error is possible. This CDR3 is CSVEGYNGQFF. The DNA for the CDR3 is TGCAGCGTCGAGGGATACAATGGGCAGTTCTTC. The genes are TRBV29-1 and TRBJ2-1, with D maybe TRBD2 (5 bases). The CDR3 totals 11 residues. The germline V gene encodes CDR1 SQVTM and CDR2 ANQGSEA.

This clonotype was observed many times. This chain links TRBV4-1 with TRBJ2-3, with 10 nucleotides matching TRBD2. The V segment lost 4 bases and the J segment 10 bases; nucleotides outside the gene matches: 14. Germline-derived CDR1 and CDR2 are MGHRA and YSYEKL. The CDR3 has 16 residues. CDR3 in DNA: TGCGCCAGCAGCCCGTTGACTAGCGGGTCGAGTGGGCCGCAGTATTTT. Protein product: CASSPLTSGSSGPQYF.

In its sample, this clonotype was seen many times. The J gene is TRBJ2-6, the V gene TRBV2; D not certain. Trimming removed 6 bases at V and 4 bases at J, with 13 bases between. The germline gives CDR1 SNHLY, CDR2 FYNNEI. This CDR3 is built from 15 residues. CDR3 nucleotide sequence: TGTGCCAGCAGAAGGCCCTCAACGGGGGCCAACGTCCTGACTTTC. Translating it yields CASRRPSTGANVLTF.

This clonotype has at least ten counts. V gene TRBV24-1 combines with J gene TRBJ2-3; 14 positions agree with TRBD2. The length of the CDR3 is 15 residues. The germline V gene has CDR1 KGHDR and CDR2 SFDVKD. J was trimmed by 5 bases and V by 7 bases; bases with no gene match: 4. The CDR3 bases are TGTGCCACCAGCGGGGGACTAGCGGGAGTAGATACGCAGTATTTT. It specifies CATSGGLAGVDTQYF.

This clonotype was seen at least ten times. This chain joins TRBV6-5 and TRBJ2-2; 7 nucleotides match TRBD1. Per germline, CDR1 MNHEY and CDR2 SVGAGI. CDR3 length: 14 amino acids. The ends lost 5 bases at V and 1 base at J; junction bases unmatched: 1. CDR3 nucleotides: TGTGCCAGCAGTAGGACAGGGAACACCGGGGAGCTGTTTTTT. Translated: CASSRTGNTGELFF.

The table lists this clonotype with many counts. The V and J genes are TRBV28 and TRBJ2-7; D gene unclear. Germline V gene data show CDR1 as MDHEN and CDR2 as SYDVKM. The CDR3 runs to 16 residues. V was trimmed by 2 bases and J by 6 bases, leaving 20 bases between them. The CDR3 region is CASSLAGTASFSEQYF. CDR3 bases: TGTGCCAGCAGTTTAGCAGGAACAGCGAGTTTTTCCGAGCAGTACTTC.

This clonotype was found many times. V is TRBV7-9 and J is TRBJ1-5; TRBD1 is a possible D gene (6 bases). CDR3 length equals 12 residues. Germline V gene lookup returns CDR1 SEHNR and CDR2 FQNEAQ (reference sequence). V was cut by 6 bases and J by 5 bases, with 8 bases left in between. This chain's CDR3 is CASRSGDQPQHF. CDR3 coding DNA: TGTGCCAGCAGATCAGGGGATCAGCCCCAGCATTTT.

This clonotype was counted at least ten times. This may be a read error, as it is one base from a much larger clone. The chain links TRBV29-1 to TRBJ2-1, with D unclear. Per the germline V gene, CDR1 is SQVTM and CDR2 is ANQGSEA. The CDR3 is 11 amino acids. With 7 bases removed from V and 3 bases from J, the gap between germline ends came to 7 bases. The CDR3 DNA sequence: TGCAGCGCCTCGTTCTACAATGAGCAGTTCTTC. As protein: CSASFYNEQFF.

This clonotype has ten or more counts. The chain has TRBV7-3 and TRBJ1-5, with D possibly being TRBD1 (5 bases). V was pared by 7 bases and J by 6 bases, with 19 bases between. Germline CDR1 is SGHTA and CDR2 is FQGTGA. The CDR3 totals 15 residues. CDR3 nucleotide sequence: TGTGCCAGCAACACCGGACACCGAAGAATTCAGCCCCAGCATTTT. Translating gives CASNTGHRRIQPQHF.

This clonotype was detected many times. The chain carries TRBV12-3 or TRBV12-4 and TRBJ1-6, with unresolved D. This CDR3 spans 14 amino acids. V shed 2 bases and J shed 10 bases, with 12 bases lying between them. As DNA, the CDR3 is TGTGCCAGCAGTTTACAGGTGCTTGGATCACCCCTCCACTTT. It is translated as CASSLQVLGSPLHF.

To note about this clonotype: A much larger clone sits a single nucleotide away, making a read error possible. This chain joins TRBV9 and TRBJ2-3, with D tentatively TRBD2 (5 bases). Germline-derived CDR1 and CDR2 are SGDLS and YYNGEE. This CDR3 has 14 amino acids. CDR3 region: CVSKKDAGADTQYF. The CDR3 nucleotides read TGTGTCAGCAAAAAGGATGCGGGCGCAGATACGCAGTATTTT.

Worth noting for this clonotype: A junction end diverges from the germline sequence, so it may reflect a read error. The chain is built from TRBV29-1 and TRBJ1-1; D remains unclear. Germline CDR1 is SQVTM and CDR2 is ANQGSEA. The CDR3 loop spans 13 amino acids. Written as DNA, the CDR3 is TGCAGCGTTGAAGAAGATGAGTTCACTGAAGCTCTCTTT. Translated: CSVEEDEFTEALF.

This clonotype was counted ten times or more. This chain uses TRBV12-3 or TRBV12-4 with TRBJ1-2; 8 positions agree with TRBD1. The CDR3 loop spans 15 amino acids. V was pared by 0 bases and J by 4 bases, with 4 bases of the junction left unmatched. CDR3 amino acids: CASSLAQGASYGYTF. CDR3 DNA sequence: TGTGCCAGCAGTTTAGCGCAGGGGGCGAGCTATGGCTACACCTTC.

The table lists this clonotype with many counts. V usage is TRBV7-8 and J usage is TRBJ1-1; 7 bases agree with TRBD1. Unmatched junction bases numbered 2, after V lost 1 base and J lost 3 bases. CDR3 length: 14 amino acids. Germline CDR1 is SGHVS and CDR2 is FQNEAQ. CDR3: CASSLEGADTEAFF. Written as DNA, the CDR3 is TGTGCCAGCAGCTTAGAGGGGGCAGACACTGAAGCTTTCTTT.

Within the sample, this clonotype is medium-sized. The CDR3 DNA reads as TGTGCCAGCAGTGACACGGAGAGCTCCTATAATTCACCCCTCCACTTT. Residues: CASSDTESSYNSPLHF. This chain joins TRBV27 and TRBJ1-6; D ambiguous. The germline CDR1 and CDR2 sequences are MNHEY and SMNVEV (reference sequence). Deletions cut 5 bases from V and 0 bases from J, with 11 bases between. CDR3 length equals 16 residues.

This clonotype was counted many times. The CDR3 nucleotides read TGTGCCTCACATGGAGCGGGGGCTAGCACAGATACGCAGTATTTT. Protein product: CASHGAGASTDTQYF. This rearrangement joins TRBV10-3 to TRBJ2-3; 8 bases are a match to TRBD2. CDR1 and CDR2 (germline): ENHRY, SYGVKD. This CDR3 spans 15 amino acids. With V trimmed by 11 bases and J by 0 bases, 10 bases remained unmatched.

This clonotype was counted many times. The chain couples TRBV7-6 to TRBJ2-2; TRBD2 aligns across 10 bases. Germline CDR1 SGHVS, CDR2 FNYEAQ. V was clipped by 7 bases and J by 5 bases; unmatched bases: 4. The CDR3 has 14 residues. In DNA, the CDR3 is TGTGCCAGCAACCTAGCGGGAGATACCGGGGAGCTGTTTTTT. Translating gives CASNLAGDTGELFF.